The rows below give T cell receptor beta chains drawn from one sample of a study of blood T cell repertoires in COVID-19. Profiling relied on immunoSEQ multiplex PCR, and the TCRdb table lists in-frame clones only, not all of them. This sample has around 130,000 clones; about four fifths occur once, and the top ten carry about 3.4%. Sequencing was carried out using PBMCs or T cells enriched from blood (not recorded which). The receptors originated from a woman between 45 and 65 years old with acute COVID-19. Each CDR3 is given with its conserved first and last residue. A D gene is named only where the DNA matches it firmly. Clone size is shown for a subset of rows, as once, few, many or a class of expanded clone.

cdr3_nt	cdr3_aa	clone_size	v_call	j_call	d_call
TGTGCCAGCAACCCCACCGGGACAGCCAATGAAAAACTGTTTTTT	CASNPTGTANEKLFF	NA	TRBV28	TRBJ1-4	TRBD1
TGTGCCAGCAGGGACAGGGTCACCAACTACGAGCAGTACTTC	CASRDRVTNYEQYF	NA	TRBV2	TRBJ2-7	TRBD1
TGTGCCAGCAATGGACAGGGGAAAGAGACCCAGTACTTC	CASNGQGKETQYF	NA	TRBV2	TRBJ2-5	TRBD1
TGTGCCAGCAGCCAAGACGTAGCGGCCTACAATGAGCAGTTCTTC	CASSQDVAAYNEQFF	once	TRBV3-1/TRBV3-2	TRBJ2-1	NA
TGTGCCTCGACGGGACTAGGTCCCAATGAGCAGTTCTTC	CASTGLGPNEQFF	once	TRBV30	TRBJ2-1	TRBD2
TGTGCCAGCAGCTACGAAGGGACAGGAGTCTACGAGCAGTACTTC	CASSYEGTGVYEQYF	NA	TRBV7-2	TRBJ2-7	TRBD1
TGTGCCAGCAGCCATCCAAATGAAAAACTGTTTTTT	CASSHPNEKLFF	once	TRBV4-2	TRBJ1-4	NA
TGTGCCAGCAGCTTTCCTAGCGGGAGTCCGCCCGGGCAGTACTTC	CASSFPSGSPPGQYF	NA	TRBV5-8	TRBJ2-7	TRBD2
TGCAGCGCAATACAGGGGGCAGGCTACGAGCAGTACTTC	CSAIQGAGYEQYF	few	TRBV29-1	TRBJ2-7	TRBD1
TGTGCCAGCAGGGGGCGGGTCCGCGGACAGGGGAGCTCCTACAATGAGCAGTTCTTC	CASRGRVRGQGSSYNEQFF	NA	TRBV2	TRBJ2-1	TRBD1
TGTGCCAGCAGGGGACAGGGCGGTCATGAAAAACTGTTTTTT	CASRGQGGHEKLFF	NA	TRBV2	TRBJ1-4	TRBD1
TGTGCCTGGAGTGTAGGGGGTTTCGTGTCAGCTTTCTTT	CAWSVGGFVSAFF	NA	TRBV30	TRBJ1-1	NA
TGTGCCAGCAGCGTACTTATTTCCGGTAATGAGCAGTTCTTC	CASSVLISGNEQFF	NA	TRBV9	TRBJ2-1	NA
TGTGCCAGCAGGGGACAGGGTTCGGGAGAGCAGTACTTC	CASRGQGSGEQYF	NA	TRBV2	TRBJ2-7	TRBD1
TGTGCCAGCAGCCCACTCGCCCTAAGCGGTAAGGGGGTCAATGAGCAGTTCTTC	CASSPLALSGKGVNEQFF	NA	TRBV9	TRBJ2-1	NA
TGTGCCAGCAGTTACCCTACCATCACAGATACGCAGTATTTT	CASSYPTITDTQYF	few	TRBV6-2/TRBV6-3	TRBJ2-3	NA
TGCGCCAGCAGCTTGAATCAGGGGTACGAGCAGTACTTC	CASSLNQGYEQYF	NA	TRBV5-1	TRBJ2-7	NA
TGTGCCAGCAGCGACAAATCCGGGGGAAATGAAAAACTGTTTTTT	CASSDKSGGNEKLFF	NA	TRBV27	TRBJ1-4	NA
TGTGCCACCAGTGATTCAGGGAGGCCTAATGAAAAACTGTTTTTT	CATSDSGRPNEKLFF	NA	TRBV24-1	TRBJ1-4	NA
TGTGCCACTGCCTGGGCTATAACAGATACGCAGTATTTT	CATAWAITDTQYF	NA	TRBV19	TRBJ2-3	NA
TGTGCCAGCAGCTCCGGTGGCGGGGGGGAGGCAGATACGCAGTATTTT	CASSSGGGGEADTQYF	NA	TRBV7-2	TRBJ2-3	TRBD2
TGTGCCAGCCGGAGTGCGGGAGGGTCCAACGTCCTGACTTTC	CASRSAGGSNVLTF	NA	TRBV19	TRBJ2-6	TRBD2
TGTGCCAGCAGTTTATACGGGACAGGTTTCTCTGGAAACACCATATATTTT	CASSLYGTGFSGNTIYF	NA	TRBV27	TRBJ1-3	TRBD1
TGCGCCAGCAGCTGGGCCCTTGATGGGAAGGGGGATTCCGAGCAGTACTTC	CASSWALDGKGDSEQYF	NA	TRBV5-1	TRBJ2-7	NA
TGCAGCGTTCTGCGGGGAAGCTCCTACGAGCAGTACTTC	CSVLRGSSYEQYF	NA	TRBV29-1	TRBJ2-7	NA
TGTGCCACCAGTGATCCCGGGACAGGGCCTTCTGTCTATGGCTACACCTTC	CATSDPGTGPSVYGYTF	NA	TRBV24-1	TRBJ1-2	TRBD1
TGTGCCAGCAGCTTGGACGCGAGCTCTGGAAACACCATATATTTT	CASSLDASSGNTIYF	NA	TRBV5-4	TRBJ1-3	NA
TGTGCCAGCAGCTTGGGACAGAGCTCTGGGGCCAACGTCCTGACTTTC	CASSLGQSSGANVLTF	once	TRBV5-4	TRBJ2-6	NA
TGTGCCATCAGTGAGGGGAACCCAAGCGGGATAAAGACCGGGGAGCTGTTTTTT	CAISEGNPSGIKTGELFF	NA	TRBV10-3	TRBJ2-2	TRBD2
TGTGCCAGCAGTGAGCGAAGGGGGAACACTGAAGCTTTCTTT	CASSERRGNTEAFF	NA	TRBV2	TRBJ1-1	NA
TGTGCCAGTAGTTTTTCGGTGTTCTACGAGCAGTACTTC	CASSFSVFYEQYF	NA	TRBV19	TRBJ2-7	NA
TGTGCCAGCAGTCCGGGACTAGGGGGCTACAATGAGCAGTTCTTC	CASSPGLGGYNEQFF	NA	TRBV28	TRBJ2-1	TRBD2
TGCGCCAGCAGCCAGGAGGACAGACCTAACACCGGGGAGCTGTTTTTT	CASSQEDRPNTGELFF	NA	TRBV4-3	TRBJ2-2	NA
TGTGCCAGCAGCTTGGGACATCTTAATTCACCCCTCCACTTT	CASSLGHLNSPLHF	NA	TRBV9	TRBJ1-6	NA
TGTGCCAGCAGTTATGATCAGGGGCGTTCACCCCTCCACTTT	CASSYDQGRSPLHF	NA	TRBV6-5	TRBJ1-6	NA
TGTGCCAGTAGTAATCCTCGGCCGGGACAGGGGGTCCGGAATAGCAATCAGCCCCAGCATTTT	CASSNPRPGQGVRNSNQPQHF	NA	TRBV19	TRBJ1-5	TRBD1
TGTGCCAGCAGCGGTAGCGGGAGGGCCCCGGAGACCCAGTACTTC	CASSGSGRAPETQYF	NA	TRBV9	TRBJ2-5	TRBD2
TGTGCCAGCAGTCGGGGCCCCGTCTACGAGCAGTACTTC	CASSRGPVYEQYF	NA	TRBV6-6	TRBJ2-7	NA
TGTGCCAGCAGGAAAGTCACAGCGGGAGCCCACGAGCAGTACTTC	CASRKVTAGAHEQYF	once	TRBV28	TRBJ2-7	TRBD2
TGTGCCAGCAGCGGAGGTCGGGGAGTGCAGTACTTC	CASSGGRGVQYF	NA	TRBV5-4	TRBJ2-7	NA
TGTGCCAGCAGCTTTGACGGACAGGGGCGCGGGGAGACCCAGTACTTC	CASSFDGQGRGETQYF	NA	TRBV7-9	TRBJ2-5	TRBD1